Below, 18 T cell receptor beta chains from the same sample are listed, as sequenced in a study of T cell repertoires in cytomegalovirus infection. TCRdb reanalysed the reads using MiXCR and keeps one entry per CDR3 protein. The sample lists 700,000 to 850,000 distinct CDR3 sequences; about 30% were seen once. No antigen has been identified for these receptors. This specimen consisted of cultured CD8+ T cells from PBMCs, obtained from culture after CMV antigen stimulation. These receptors came from a human donor in good health (CMV status not recorded). Some clones in this sample may be carry-over from other donors' samples.

The J gene is TRBJ2-7, the V gene TRBV11-2; unclear D gene. The CDR3 totals 16 residues. Germline V gene data show CDR1 as SGHAT and CDR2 as FQNNGV. Trimming pared 0 bases from V and 5 bases from J, leaving 17 bases between. CDR3: CASSLERVAVWDEQYF. The DNA for the CDR3 is TGTGCCAGCAGCTTAGAACGGGTGGCAGTTTGGGACGAGCAGTACTTC.

The chain employs TRBV7-9 and TRBJ2-3, with D unclear. Germline V CDR1 and CDR2: SEHNR, FQNEAQ (reference sequence). CDR3 size: 12 residues. Trimming took 3 bases from V and 5 from J, leaving 6 bases between them. The CDR3 spells CASSLKQDTQYF. CDR3 nucleotide sequence: TGTGCCAGCAGCTTGAAGCAAGATACGCAGTATTTT.

This clonotype was counted only a few times. CDR3 amino acids: CASSLPSSGNIQYF. The CDR3, as DNA: TGTGCCAGCAGCTTACCCAGCTCCGGAAACATTCAGTACTTC. The V gene is TRBV7-9, the J gene TRBJ2-4, with D unclear. The CDR3 has 14 residues. Looked up from germline, CDR1 is SEHNR and CDR2 is FQNEAQ (reference sequence). Trimming removed 2 bases from V and 6 bases from J, with 11 bases in between.

A few counts support this clonotype. This sequence joins TRBV4-1 and TRBJ2-1; D possibly corresponds to TRBD1 (6 bases). With 5 bases removed from V and 7 bases from J, the gap between germline ends came to 9 bases. This CDR3 has 12 residues. Germline V lookup: CDR1 MGHRA, CDR2 YSYEKL. As DNA, the CDR3 is TGCGCCAGCAGCGGTCAGGGGAATGAGCAGTTCTTC. Residues: CASSGQGNEQFF.

This clonotype was found many times. The chain employs TRBV20-1 and TRBJ1-5; 9 bases agree with TRBD1. V lost 2 bases and J lost 6; bases outside the gene matches: 17. CDR1 and CDR2 from the germline V gene are DFQATT and SNEGSKA (reference sequence). The CDR3 has 18 residues. CDR3 sequence (DNA): TGCAGTGCTAGATACCGCATGGGGGACAGGGCCCTCGGTCAGCCCCAGCATTTT. The encoded protein is CSARYRMGDRALGQPQHF.

This chain uses TRBV6-1 with TRBJ1-3; D gene ambiguous. Germline V gene sequence: CDR1 MNHNS, CDR2 SASEGT. CDR3 length: 10 amino acids. The CDR3 sequence: CARAGNTIYF. For the CDR3, the DNA is TGTGCACGGGCTGGAAACACCATATATTTT.

The chain links TRBV29-1 to TRBJ2-2, with TRBD1 matching 7 bases. CDR1 is SQVTM, CDR2 ANQGSEA, per germline. The ends lost 4 bases at V and 2 bases at J; junction bases unmatched: 10. The CDR3 runs to 16 residues. CDR3 loop: CSVVTIGTANTGELFF. DNA for the CDR3: TGCAGCGTTGTTACCATCGGGACAGCCAACACCGGGGAGCTGTTTTTT.

This clonotype was observed a few times. The chain joins TRBV4-1 to TRBJ2-1; no definite D call. Trimming removed 0 bases from V and 4 bases from J, with 10 bases in between. Germline CDR1 MGHRA, CDR2 YSYEKL. This CDR3 is 15 amino acids long. In DNA form, the CDR3 reads TGCGCCAGCAGCCAAGAGCAAGACGTTTACAATGAGCAGTTCTTC. The encoded protein is CASSQEQDVYNEQFF.

The rearrangement links TRBV9 to TRBJ2-5; D possibly corresponds to TRBD1 (6 bases). In germline, CDR1 is SGDLS, CDR2 YYNGEE. The CDR3 sequence is 14 residues long. Trimming pared 4 bases from V and 5 bases from J, leaving 15 bases between. CDR3 in DNA: TGTGCCAGCAGCTTTTCGGAGAGGGGGGAGACCCAGTACTTC. It encodes CASSFSERGETQYF. The whole variable domain, filled in from reference TRBV9 and TRBJ2-5, reads DSGVTQTPKHLITATGQRVTLRCSPRSGDLSVYWYQQSLDQGLQFLIQYYNGEERAKGNILERFSAQQFPDLHSELNLSSLELGDSALYFCASSFSERGETQYFGPGTRLLVL.

CDR3 region: CAGKREQYV. Written as DNA, the CDR3 is TGTGCCGGGAAACGAGAGCAGTACGTC. The chain links TRBV6-4 to TRBJ2-7, with D unresolved. V gave up 11 bases and J gave up 7 bases, with 9 bases separating them. The germline V gene encodes CDR1 MRHNA and CDR2 SNTAGT. There are 9 residues in the CDR3.

The rearrangement uses TRBV9 and TRBJ1-2, with D possibly matching TRBD1 (5 bases). Germline V lookup: CDR1 SGDLS, CDR2 YYNGEE. The CDR3 is 13 amino acids. V lost 0 bases, J lost 9 bases, and 12 bases lay in between. The CDR3 loop is CASSVGGGVRYTF. The CDR3 coding sequence is TGTGCCAGCAGCGTAGGGGGAGGGGTTCGCTACACCTTC.

This clonotype was counted many times. This chain uses TRBV7-2 with TRBJ2-7; 8 nucleotides align to TRBD2. J was trimmed by 3 bases and V by 5 bases; bases with no gene match: 6. The CDR3 sequence is 14 residues long. The germline gives CDR1 SGHTA, CDR2 FQGNSA. CDR3 region: CASSPSSGRYEQYV. CDR3 sequence (DNA): TGTGCCAGCAGCCCCTCTAGCGGGCGCTACGAGCAGTACGTC.

J is TRBJ1-2 and V is TRBV9, with D maybe TRBD1 (6 bases). V lost 4 bases and J 4 bases, leaving 17 bases between the germline ends. This CDR3 is built from 15 residues. The germline CDR1 and CDR2 sequences are SGDLS and YYNGEE. Written as DNA, the CDR3 is TGTGCCAGCAGCCCAAGCACAGGGACTAGCTATGGCTACACCTTC. Its translation: CASSPSTGTSYGYTF. Based on the CDR3 plus reference TRBV9 and TRBJ1-2, the full variable domain is DSGVTQTPKHLITATGQRVTLRCSPRSGDLSVYWYQQSLDQGLQFLIQYYNGEERAKGNILERFSAQQFPDLHSELNLSSLELGDSALYFCASSPSTGTSYGYTFGSGTRLTVV.

The chain links TRBV27 to TRBJ1-6; 9 bases are shared with TRBD1. The CDR3 loop spans 14 amino acids. The ends lost 6 bases at V and 9 bases at J; junction bases unmatched: 6. The germline gives CDR1 MNHEY, CDR2 SMNVEV (reference sequence). CDR3 sequence reads: CASRGTGYSSPLHF. CDR3 coding DNA: TGTGCCAGCAGGGGGACAGGGTATTCTTCACCCCTCCACTTT.

The rearrangement links TRBV7-4 to TRBJ2-1; D tentatively fits TRBD1 or TRBD2 (5 bases each). This CDR3 spans 18 amino acids. The V end lost 1 base, the J end lost 5 bases, and 21 bases lay between the germline ends. Germline V lookup: CDR1 SGHVT, CDR2 SQSDAQ. The CDR3 DNA reads as TGTGCCAGCAGCTTAGGGGACCACCAATTCAACCCACACAATGAGCAGTTCTTC. Protein: CASSLGDHQFNPHNEQFF.

The rearrangement links TRBV6-4 to TRBJ1-2; a weak D match, TRBD1 (6 bases). Trimming shortened V by 0 bases and J by 8 bases, and 10 bases separated the two germline ends. The CDR3 contains 13 residues. The germline gives CDR1 MRHNA, CDR2 SNTAGT. The CDR3 nucleotides are TGTGCCAGCAGTGACTCTCCCCAGGGGGGCTACACCTTC. Translating gives CASSDSPQGGYTF.

This clonotype has more than one count but fewer than ten. The chain employs TRBV5-4 and TRBJ1-4; D is unresolved. CDR1 and CDR2 (germline): SGHNT, YYREEE (reference sequence). CDR3 length: 14 amino acids. The V end was cut by 0 bases, the J end by 3 bases, with 6 bases between. In DNA form, the CDR3 reads TGTGCCAGCAGCTTGGAACGCTCTAATGAAAAACTGTTTTTT. This encodes CASSLERSNEKLFF.

This clonotype has just a few counts. The chain carries TRBV18 and TRBJ1-2; D gene uncertain. Trimming removed 2 bases at V and 0 bases at J, with 13 bases between. Looked up from germline, CDR1 is KGHSH and CDR2 is LQKENI. The CDR3 runs 16 residues. The CDR3 loop reads CASSPGTDNSNYGYTF. CDR3 DNA sequence: TGTGCCAGCTCACCAGGAACCGACAACTCTAACTATGGCTACACCTTC.